The count of the clone carrying this T cell receptor beta chain is one. Antigen: not known. These data come from a study of blood T cells in healthy people across ages. About the study: Capturing about one barcoded beta molecule per two T cells was achieved by template switching.

The study's findings and limits: Strongly correlated with naive T cell percentage was TCR beta diversity. Those diversity estimates obtained from one million T cells were thought to be underestimates.

Trimming cost V 5 bases and J 3 bases; bases outside gene matches: 4. The CDR3 sequence is 14 residues long. Sample-barcoded 5' priming and a J-beta primer mix drove a second PCR of about 6 to 12 cycles. TCRdb ran MiXCR on the 5' RACE reads and lists one entry per CDR3 protein. The sample shows hundreds of thousands of distinct CDR3 sequences, roughly 32% of them seen only once. Per-sample PBMC isolation yielded at least 6.5 million cells. The gene calls are TRBV12-3 or TRBV12-4 and TRBJ1-2; 9 bases are shared with TRBD1. This receptor was identified in an elderly woman in good health. Specimen: blood. CDR3 protein: CASSRTGVDYGYTF. CDR3 bases: TGTGCCAGCAGTCGGACAGGGGTGGACTATGGCTACACCTTC.